The 29 T cell receptor beta chains in this list originate from one sample, sequenced in a study of CD8 T cells in ankylosing spondylitis. TCRdb re-analysed the 5' RACE reads in MiXCR, keeping a single row per CDR3 protein. The sample consists of about 90,000 distinct CDR3 sequences, 27% of them appearing once. Material: blood, either unsorted or a sorted T cell fraction (not recorded which). Receptors originate from a male donor with ankylosing spondylitis or in good health (not recorded which).

To note about this clonotype: The junction departs from the called germline gene at one end, perhaps through a read error. This chain links TRBV7-9 with TRBJ2-1; the match to TRBD2 covers 7 bases. The length of the CDR3 is 15 residues. Germline lookup yields CDR1 SEHNR and CDR2 FQNEAQ (reference sequence). For the CDR3, the DNA is TGTGCCAGCAGATTAGGCGGGAGACGGGGGGATGAGCAGTTCTTC. It encodes CASRLGGRRGDEQFF.

This sequence joins TRBV7-3 and TRBJ2-3, with a possible D match to TRBD2 (5 bases). The germline CDR1 and CDR2 sequences are SGHTA and FQGTGA. V lost 0 bases and J lost 2, with 9 bases in between. There are 15 residues in the CDR3. The chain's CDR3 is CASSLTRGFTDTQYF. The CDR3 coding sequence is TGTGCCAGCAGCTTAACACGGGGTTTCACAGATACGCAGTATTTT.

This clonotype was detected only once. An end of the junction does not agree with germline; a read error may underlie this. The V and J genes are TRBV5-1 and TRBJ2-7; the D is unclear. CDR1 is SGHRS, CDR2 YFSETQ, per germline. The CDR3 is 11 residues long. This chain's CDR3 is CASSDLNEHYF. The CDR3 DNA reads TGCGCCAGCAGCGACCTGAACGAGCATTACTTC.

In the case of this clonotype: The junction shows a germline mismatch at one end, possibly a read error. The chain recombines TRBV20-1 with TRBJ1-1; 10 bases match TRBD1. The germline V gene has CDR1 DFQATT and CDR2 SNEGSKA (reference sequence). The length of the CDR3 is 13 residues. CDR3 in amino acids: CSPSGQGVPEAFF. The CDR3 region has the DNA TGCAGTCCTAGCGGACAGGGGGTTCCTGAAGCTTTCTTT.

The chain employs TRBV5-1 and TRBJ1-2; D remains unclear. CDR3 length: 14 amino acids. Germline loops: CDR1 SGHRS, CDR2 YFSETQ. The ends were cut back, 0 bases at V and 8 bases at J, with 14 bases in the middle. CDR3 nucleotides: TGCGCCAGCAGCTTGGACAGCCAAGGAATCGGCTACACCTTC. This sequence encodes CASSLDSQGIGYTF.

This chain connects TRBV5-1 to TRBJ2-3, with D maybe TRBD2 (6 bases). V lost 4 bases to trimming and J lost 2 bases, with 20 bases between them. The CDR3 spans 17 residues. Germline CDR1 SGHRS, CDR2 YFSETQ. Here the CDR3 reads CASSPLGVSGPTDTQYF. The CDR3, as DNA: TGCGCCAGCAGCCCCTTGGGGGTTAGCGGCCCCACAGATACGCAGTATTTT.

In its sample, this clonotype was seen a few times. The gene calls are TRBV27 and TRBJ2-7; TRBD2 aligns across 15 bases. Germline V lookup: CDR1 MNHEY, CDR2 SMNVEV (reference sequence). The CDR3 extends over 15 amino acids. The V and J ends lost 2 bases and 4 bases, in that order; junction bases with no gene match: 0. The CDR3 protein is CASSLGLAGGYEQYF. CDR3 sequence (DNA): TGTGCCAGCAGTTTAGGACTAGCGGGAGGGTACGAGCAGTACTTC.

This chain uses TRBV20-1 with TRBJ2-7, with 8 bases lining up with TRBD2. Losses at the gene ends were 4 bases for V and 4 bases for J; bases not matched to a gene: 3. Germline V gene data show CDR1 as DFQATT and CDR2 as SNEGSKA (reference sequence). The CDR3 spans 12 residues. As DNA, the CDR3 is TGCAGTGCTACGAGCGGGGGATACGAGCAGTACTTC. Residues: CSATSGGYEQYF.

The chain joins TRBV27 to TRBJ2-7; D gene unclear. The CDR3 is 14 residues long. V was trimmed by 6 bases and J by 0 bases, leaving 12 bases between them. The V gene's germline CDR1 is MNHEY and CDR2 SMNVEV (reference sequence). Here the CDR3 reads CASSLRMGSYEQYF. CDR3 DNA: TGTGCCAGCAGCCTAAGGATGGGCTCCTACGAGCAGTACTTC.

This clonotype was counted many times. The chain combines TRBV20-1 with TRBJ1-6, with unresolved D. The length of the CDR3 is 12 residues. Germline lookup yields CDR1 DFQATT and CDR2 SNEGSKA (reference sequence). V lost 3 bases and J 15 bases, leaving 15 bases between the germline ends. The CDR3 sequence: CSARGFGGLLHF. As DNA, the CDR3 is TGCAGTGCTAGGGGGTTCGGAGGCCTCCTCCACTTT.

This chain uses TRBV9 with TRBJ2-5; no clear D gene. This CDR3 region has 15 residues. V was trimmed by 0 bases and J by 6 bases, leaving 15 bases between them. The germline gives CDR1 SGDLS, CDR2 YYNGEE. The CDR3 bases are TGTGCCAGCAGCGTAGAAGGATCTACCGTGAAGACCCAGTACTTC. Translating it yields CASSVEGSTVKTQYF.

The chain uses TRBV7-2 and TRBJ2-5; TRBD2 agrees at 8 bases. Trimming removed 6 bases from V and 2 bases from J; junction bases left unmatched: 5. The CDR3 length is 14 residues. Germline V gives CDR1 SGHTA, CDR2 FQGNSA. Here the CDR3 reads CASRLTSGQETQYF. In nucleotides, the CDR3 is TGTGCCAGCAGGCTAACTAGCGGACAAGAGACCCAGTACTTC.

V usage is TRBV10-3 and J usage is TRBJ2-5; tentative D call: TRBD1 (8 bases). In germline, CDR1 is ENHRY, CDR2 SYGVKD. V was shortened by 7 bases and J by 4 bases, with 19 bases between the two germline ends. This CDR3 spans 15 amino acids. The CDR3 protein is CAINEGGTGPETQYF. The CDR3 nucleotides are TGTGCCATCAACGAGGGAGGGACAGGTCCAGAGACCCAGTACTTC.

This chain uses TRBV5-1 with TRBJ2-5; TRBD1 is a possible D gene (5 bases). The CDR3 spans 15 residues. Germline V gene data show CDR1 as SGHRS and CDR2 as YFSETQ. With 1 base removed from V and 0 bases from J, the gap between germline ends came to 10 bases. The CDR3 coding sequence is TGCGCCAGCAGCTTGCCCCAGGGATACCAAGAGACCCAGTACTTC. Translated, it gives CASSLPQGYQETQYF. Full variable domain (rest looked up from reference TRBV5-1 and TRBJ2-5): KAGVTQTPRYLIKTRGQQVTLSCSPISGHRSVSWYQQTPGQGLQFLFEYFSETQRNKGNFPGRFSGRQFSNSRSEMNVSTLELGDSALYLCASSLPQGYQETQYFGPGTRLLVL.

This clonotype was seen a few times. V and J are TRBV6-5 and TRBJ1-1, with 10 bases identical to TRBD1. CDR1 is MNHEY and CDR2 is SVGAGI in the germline V gene. The CDR3 length is 15 residues. V shed 4 bases and J 8 bases; nucleotides not matched to a gene: 10. CDR3 loop: CASSSTKGQGLEAFF. The DNA of the CDR3 is TGTGCCAGCAGTTCAACAAAGGGACAGGGGTTGGAAGCTTTCTTT.

The CDR3 spells CASSQVDIGQPQHF. The CDR3, as DNA: TGCGCCAGCAGCCAAGTGGACATCGGCCAGCCCCAGCATTTT. This chain connects TRBV4-1 to TRBJ1-5; weak D call: TRBD1 (5 bases). The germline V gene has CDR1 MGHRA and CDR2 YSYEKL. The V end lost 1 base, the J end lost 7 bases, and 11 bases lay between the germline ends. The CDR3 is made up of 14 amino acids.

The gene calls are TRBV6-1 and TRBJ2-3, with D possibly matching TRBD2 (7 bases). V shed 4 bases and J shed 5 bases, with 13 bases lying between them. Germline values: CDR1 MNHNS, CDR2 SASEGT. The CDR3 sequence is 14 residues long. CDR3 in DNA: TGTGCCAGCAGTGCATACAGGGAGGGAGATACGCAGTATTTT. Translating gives CASSAYREGDTQYF.

The rearrangement uses TRBV5-6 and TRBJ2-1, with 13 bases fitting TRBD2. The J segment lost 7 bases and the V segment lost 4 bases, leaving 8 bases of the junction unmatched. Per the germline V gene, CDR1 is SGHDT and CDR2 is YYEEEE. CDR3 length: 16 residues. As DNA, the CDR3 is TGTGCCAGCAGCCGAAGGGGACTAGCGGGAATAAATGAGCAGTTCTTC. The encoded protein is CASSRRGLAGINEQFF.

A few counts support this clonotype. V gene TRBV29-1 combines with J gene TRBJ1-1; a possible D gene is TRBD1 (5 bases). This CDR3 comprises 13 residues. Trimming took 3 bases from V and 7 from J, leaving 15 bases between them. Looked up from germline, CDR1 is SQVTM and CDR2 is ANQGSEA. The CDR3 loop is CSVDRASVGEAFF. CDR3 DNA sequence: TGCAGCGTTGACAGGGCCTCAGTGGGTGAAGCTTTCTTT.

This clonotype showed up just a few times. The chain uses TRBV5-1 and TRBJ2-1; a possible D gene is TRBD1 (6 bases). This CDR3 has 14 residues. Trimming stripped 2 bases from V and 4 bases from J, with 10 bases between. Germline loops: CDR1 SGHRS, CDR2 YFSETQ. The chain's CDR3 is CASSFGQLYNEQFF. The CDR3, as DNA: TGCGCCAGCAGCTTCGGACAGCTGTACAATGAGCAGTTCTTC. The full variable domain, completed using reference TRBV5-1 and TRBJ2-1, is KAGVTQTPRYLIKTRGQQVTLSCSPISGHRSVSWYQQTPGQGLQFLFEYFSETQRNKGNFPGRFSGRQFSNSRSEMNVSTLELGDSALYLCASSFGQLYNEQFFGPGTRLTVL.

This clonotype was counted a few times. The chain carries TRBV10-2 and TRBJ2-7; D might be TRBD2 (6 bases). Trimming removed 3 bases from V and 5 bases from J, with 8 bases in between. Germline V gene sequence: CDR1 WSHSY, CDR2 SAAADI. The CDR3 is 12 amino acids. CDR3 nucleotide sequence: TGCGCCAGCAGTGAACGGAGGGACGAGCAGTACTTC. Translating gives CASSERRDEQYF.

The rearrangement uses TRBV7-8 and TRBJ2-3; 12 bases line up with TRBD2. The ends lost 4 bases at V and 0 bases at J; junction bases unmatched: 8. This CDR3 is built from 18 residues. The germline V gene has CDR1 SGHVS and CDR2 FQNEAQ. The CDR3 DNA is TGTGCCAGCAGCTATGGACTAGCGGGGACCTCTAGCACAGATACGCAGTATTTT. This translates into CASSYGLAGTSSTDTQYF.

V usage is TRBV5-1 and J usage is TRBJ2-1, with 7 bases fitting TRBD2. The germline V gene has CDR1 SGHRS and CDR2 YFSETQ. V gave up 3 bases and J gave up 6 bases; unmatched junction bases: 3. The CDR3 extends over 13 amino acids. As DNA, the CDR3 is TGCGCCAGCAGCTCTCGGGGGGTCAATGAGCAGTTCTTC. Residues: CASSSRGVNEQFF.

V and J are TRBV5-4 and TRBJ2-1, with D unresolved. The V gene lost 4 bases and the J gene lost 9 bases, with 8 bases spanning the gap. Germline CDR1 SGHNT, CDR2 YYREEE (reference sequence). The CDR3 length is 11 residues. CDR3 bases: TGTGCCAGCAGCGATAACCGTGAGCAGTTCTTC. This sequence encodes CASSDNREQFF.

The chain employs TRBV10-3 and TRBJ1-2; D unclear. V was trimmed by 5 bases and J by 6 bases, leaving 13 bases between them. The germline V gene encodes CDR1 ENHRY and CDR2 SYGVKD. There are 13 residues in the CDR3. The CDR3 DNA sequence: TGTGCCATCAGTAGTAGTGGTAGGGATGGCTACACCTTC. It codes for CAISSSGRDGYTF.

This clonotype came up a few times. The CDR3 nucleotides are TGCAGTGCTACGGGCGGGAGACCCACCCCAGATACGCAGTATTTT. Encoded protein: CSATGGRPTPDTQYF. The J gene is TRBJ2-3, the V gene TRBV20-1; 7 nucleotides agree with TRBD2. The V and J ends lost 4 bases and 4 bases, in that order; junction bases with no gene match: 11. Germline CDR1 DFQATT, CDR2 SNEGSKA (reference sequence). The CDR3 is 15 amino acids.

The J gene is TRBJ2-5, the V gene TRBV12-3 or TRBV12-4; D assignment may be TRBD1 or TRBD2 (6 bases each). V lost 5 bases, J lost 5 bases, and 15 bases lay in between. The CDR3 is made up of 14 amino acids. The DNA of the CDR3 is TGTGCCAGCAGTCCCCGGTGGAGGGGGGAGACCCAGTACTTC. It translates to CASSPRWRGETQYF.

The sample holds a few counts of this clonotype. This chain joins TRBV12-2 and TRBJ2-3. TRBV12-2 is described as a pseudogene. This CDR3 region has 12 residues. CDR3 nucleotide sequence: TGTGCAAGTCGCTCCCACACAGATACGCAGTATTTT. Translation: CASRSHTDTQYF.

This rearrangement joins TRBV5-1 to TRBJ2-3; D is perhaps TRBD1 (6 bases). Germline V gene data show CDR1 as SGHRS and CDR2 as YFSETQ. The V and J ends lost 4 bases and 1 base respectively, with 16 bases between them. This CDR3 has 16 residues. The CDR3 protein is CASSLLPDSRTDTQYF. Written as DNA, the CDR3 is TGCGCCAGCAGCCTATTACCGGACAGTCGCACAGATACGCAGTATTTT.